These 24 T cell receptor beta chains were all obtained from the same sample, sequenced in a study of OX40 agonist ivuxolimab in advanced cancers. The method was immunoSEQ multiplex PCR; TCRdb's version includes in-frame clones alone and lacks a portion of them. This table holds more than 80,000 clones, roughly nine tenths found once. The source material was CD4+ or CD8+ T cells sorted from blood, sampled in a trial of the OX40 agonist ivuxolimab. The source is an adult with an advanced solid tumor such as melanoma, head and neck, liver or kidney cancer.

This chain connects TRBV4-1 to TRBJ2-7, with TRBD2 matching over 9 bases. The germline CDR1 and CDR2 sequences are MGHRA and YSYEKL. The CDR3 extends over 16 amino acids. With V trimmed by 2 bases and J by 4 bases, 9 bases remained unmatched. The CDR3 region is CASSQYNSGSKYEQYF. CDR3 in DNA: TGCGCCAGCAGCCAATATAATAGCGGGAGTAAGTACGAGCAGTACTTC.

In its sample, this clone was seen once. The rearrangement uses TRBV11-2 and TRBJ2-1, with 11 positions matching TRBD2. This CDR3 has 16 amino acids. The V segment lost 5 bases and the J segment 4 bases; nucleotides outside the gene matches: 7. Germline CDR1 SGHAT, CDR2 FQNNGV. The CDR3 DNA follows: TGTGCCAGCAGCGTCGCCGGGACTAGCGGATACAATGAGCAGTTCTTC. The encoded protein is CASSVAGTSGYNEQFF.

The chain links TRBV6-5 to TRBJ2-7; D is uncertain. Germline V lookup: CDR1 MNHEY, CDR2 SVGAGI. V gave up 8 bases and J gave up 3 bases, with 14 bases separating them. The CDR3 is 13 amino acids. The CDR3 sequence is CASGRYKGYEQYF. CDR3 DNA: TGTGCCAGCGGACGATACAAGGGCTACGAGCAGTACTTC.

The genes are TRBV7-9 and TRBJ2-3, with D maybe TRBD1 (8 bases). The CDR3 length is 19 residues. V lost 4 bases to trimming and J lost 5 bases, with 28 bases between them. The germline gives CDR1 SEHNR, CDR2 FQNEAQ (reference sequence). The chain's CDR3 is CASSSKRGQGGWGRDTQYF. The CDR3, as DNA: TGTGCCAGCAGCTCCAAACGCGGACAGGGAGGGTGGGGAAGAGATACGCAGTATTTT.

The rearrangement uses TRBV6-5 and TRBJ1-1; 8 bases agree with TRBD1. Germline lookup yields CDR1 MNHEY and CDR2 SVGAGI. This CDR3 spans 13 amino acids. The J segment lost 5 bases and the V segment lost 5 bases, leaving 4 bases of the junction unmatched. This CDR3 reads CASSRTGLTEAFF. As DNA, the CDR3 is TGTGCCAGCAGTCGGACAGGGTTGACTGAAGCTTTCTTT.

The chain is built from TRBV28 and TRBJ1-1; 8 nucleotides align to TRBD1. V trimming: 5 bases; J trimming: 6 bases; junction bases outside the gene matches: 5. Germline CDR1 and CDR2: MDHEN and SYDVKM. The CDR3 is made up of 13 amino acids. In DNA form, the CDR3 reads TGTGCCAGCAGTATCGACAGGGGCCCTGAAGCTTTCTTT. The encoded protein is CASSIDRGPEAFF. Full variable domain (missing parts from reference TRBV28 and TRBJ1-1): DVKVTQSSRYLVKRTGEKVFLECVQDMDHENMFWYRQDPGLGLRLIYFSYDVKMKEKGDIPEGYSVSREKKERFSLILESASTNQTSMYLCASSIDRGPEAFFGQGTRLTVV.

The rearrangement uses TRBV4-1 and TRBJ1-1; 7 bases line up with TRBD1. J gave up 1 base and V 1 base, and 12 bases lay outside the gene matches. CDR3 length: 18 residues. Germline V gene sequence: CDR1 MGHRA, CDR2 YSYEKL. Here the CDR3 DNA reads TGCGCCAGCAGCCAAGGACCAGGGGGGGGTGGACGGAACACTGAAGCTTTCTTT. Its translation: CASSQGPGGGGRNTEAFF.

J is TRBJ2-5 and V is TRBV19; D may be TRBD1 (6 bases). The DNA end is a closer match to TRBJ2-7, so the J assignment may be wrong. This CDR3 is 13 amino acids long. Germline V gene sequence: CDR1 LNHDA, CDR2 SQIVND (reference sequence). The DNA of the CDR3 is TGTGCCAGTAGTCCAGGGGAGTCCTACGAGCAGTACTTC. It specifies CASSPGESYEQYF.

This chain uses TRBV5-1 with TRBJ2-1; 16 bases agree with TRBD2. The CDR3 extends over 17 amino acids. Looked up from germline, CDR1 is SGHRS and CDR2 is YFSETQ. Losses at the gene ends were 4 bases for V and 4 bases for J; bases not matched to a gene: 5. This chain's CDR3 is CASSGGTSGRVYNEQFF. CDR3 nucleotides: TGCGCCAGCAGCGGAGGGACTAGCGGGAGGGTATACAATGAGCAGTTCTTC.

This rearrangement joins TRBV4-1 to TRBJ2-7, with D possibly TRBD1 on 6 matching bases. Germline V lookup: CDR1 MGHRA, CDR2 YSYEKL. This CDR3 region has 16 residues. V lost 0 bases and J 1 base, leaving 13 bases between the germline ends. The CDR3 reads CASSQDHPGVSYEQYF. CDR3 in DNA: TGCGCCAGCAGCCAAGATCATCCAGGGGTATCCTACGAGCAGTACTTC.

The chain joins TRBV30 to TRBJ2-7; 7 positions match TRBD2. This CDR3 has 13 amino acids. The V gene's germline CDR1 is GTSNPN and CDR2 SVGIG (reference sequence). Losses at the gene ends were 5 bases for V and 6 bases for J; bases not matched to a gene: 10. The CDR3 protein is CAWSKREGREQYF. CDR3 nucleotide sequence: TGTGCCTGGTCGAAGAGGGAGGGCCGCGAGCAGTACTTC.

This clone was picked up one time. The V gene is TRBV18, the J gene TRBJ1-1; no clear D. Germline V gives CDR1 KGHSH, CDR2 LQKENI. The length of the CDR3 is 15 residues. V dropped 0 bases and J dropped 0 bases, with 8 bases sitting between them. The CDR3 here is CASSPPRTMNTEAFF. The CDR3 DNA reads as TGTGCCAGCTCACCACCCCGGACTATGAACACTGAAGCTTTCTTT.

The chain combines TRBV5-6 with TRBJ2-7; the D gene could be TRBD1 or TRBD2 (5 bases each). The germline V and J ends were trimmed by 7 bases and 5 bases, with 7 bases remaining between them. The CDR3 length is 10 residues. Per germline, CDR1 SGHDT and CDR2 YYEEEE. The CDR3 region has the DNA TGTGCCAGCGGGGACCACGAGCAGTACTTC. This encodes CASGDHEQYF.

This chain connects TRBV7-9 to TRBJ2-7; D is uncertain. Germline V gene lookup returns CDR1 SEHNR and CDR2 FQNEAQ (reference sequence). Trimming left V 2 bases short and J 2 bases short, with 10 bases between. The CDR3 spans 14 residues. In DNA, the CDR3 is TGTGCCAGCAGCTTACCCCCAAAAACCTACGAGCAGTACTTC. Amino acids: CASSLPPKTYEQYF.

The chain joins TRBV2 to TRBJ1-2; D remains unclear. CDR3 length: 13 residues. Germline V gene lookup returns CDR1 SNHLY and CDR2 FYNNEI. V was cut by 7 bases and J by 2 bases, with 11 bases left in between. The CDR3 here is CASTWEPNYGYTF. CDR3 nucleotide sequence: TGTGCCAGCACCTGGGAACCGAACTATGGCTACACCTTC.

This clone was seen a single time. The rearrangement links TRBV28 to TRBJ1-1; the D is unclear. Germline CDR1 is MDHEN and CDR2 is SYDVKM. The V end was cut by 2 bases, the J end by 9 bases, with 10 bases between. The CDR3 contains 12 residues. For the CDR3, the DNA is TGTGCCAGCAGTTTACCCCCAGACCAAGCTTTCTTT. Translating it yields CASSLPPDQAFF.

This chain links TRBV4-1 with TRBJ2-7; TRBD2 agrees at 10 bases. Germline trimming cut 2 bases from V and 4 bases from J; bases unmatched to any gene: 2. Germline V gives CDR1 MGHRA, CDR2 YSYEKL. CDR3 length equals 14 residues. The CDR3 here is CASSQTLAGYEQYF. The CDR3 DNA reads TGCGCCAGCAGCCAAACACTAGCGGGATACGAGCAGTACTTC.

V is TRBV5-1 and J is TRBJ2-7, with a weak D call TRBD1 (6 bases). CDR1 and CDR2 from the germline V gene are SGHRS and YFSETQ. The CDR3 sequence is 19 residues long. V was trimmed by 4 bases and J by 0 bases, leaving 26 bases between them. CDR3 region: CASSPLPRRGGISSYEQYF. For the CDR3, the DNA is TGCGCCAGCAGCCCGCTCCCTAGGAGAGGGGGTATCAGCTCCTACGAGCAGTACTTC.

This clone was found once. This sequence joins TRBV21-1 and TRBJ1-5; the tabulated D call, TRBD1, remains unverified against the DNA. TRBV21-1 is assigned pseudogene status. This CDR3 region has 13 residues. The CDR3 DNA reads TGTGCCAGCAGCATGGGCAGGGCATCAGCCCCAGCATTT. Translation: CASSMGRASAPAF.

V usage is TRBV6-5 and J usage is TRBJ2-6, with TRBD1 as a possible D gene (5 bases). The V gene's germline CDR1 is MNHEY and CDR2 SVGAGI. This CDR3 region has 15 residues. Trimming pared 3 bases from V and 0 bases from J, leaving 6 bases between. CDR3: CASSYDSSGANVLTF. In nucleotides, the CDR3 is TGTGCCAGCAGTTATGACAGCTCTGGGGCCAACGTCCTGACTTTC.

This chain joins TRBV7-9 and TRBJ2-1, with 7 bases lining up with TRBD1. V trimming: 7 bases; J trimming: 4 bases; junction bases outside the gene matches: 10. CDR1 and CDR2 from the germline V gene are SEHNR and FQNEAQ (reference sequence). The CDR3 contains 15 residues. The CDR3 reads CASTSGGDRYNEQFF. CDR3 nucleotide sequence: TGTGCCAGCACCTCCGGTGGGGACAGATACAATGAGCAGTTCTTC.

V is TRBV7-3 and J is TRBJ2-2; weak D call: TRBD2 (5 bases). Germline values: CDR1 SGHTA, CDR2 FQGTGA. The length of the CDR3 is 15 residues. Deletions cut 1 base from V and 5 bases from J, with 11 bases between. The CDR3 DNA is TGTGCCAGCAGCTTAAGAGGGAGTCATACCGGGGAGCTGTTTTTT. Translated: CASSLRGSHTGELFF. The full variable domain, in which reference TRBV7-3 and TRBJ2-2 provide the parts outside the CDR3, is GAGVSQTPSNKVTEKGKYVELRCDPISGHTALYWYRQSLGQGPEFLIYFQGTGAADDSGLPNDRFFAVRPEGSVSTLKIQRTERGDSAVYLCASSLRGSHTGELFFGEGSRLTVL.

The gene calls are TRBV6-1 and TRBJ2-1; TRBD1 agrees at 10 bases. The CDR3 has 15 residues. Germline CDR1 MNHNS, CDR2 SASEGT. Unmatched junction bases numbered 4, after V lost 4 bases and J lost 4 bases. Here the CDR3 reads CASSAPGQGYNEQFF. As DNA, the CDR3 is TGTGCCAGCAGTGCGCCGGGACAGGGGTACAATGAGCAGTTCTTC.

The V gene is TRBV6-1, the J gene TRBJ2-5; 7 nucleotides line up with TRBD1. Germline CDR1 MNHNS, CDR2 SASEGT. Trimming took 3 bases from V and 0 from J; bases not matched to a gene: 7. CDR3 length equals 16 residues. In DNA, the CDR3 is TGTGCCAGCAGTGAGCTGACAGGGACGTACCAAGAGACCCAGTACTTC. It encodes CASSELTGTYQETQYF.